These T cell receptor beta chains were read from a single sample in a study of T cell repertoires in cytomegalovirus infection. Using its own MiXCR run on the reads, TCRdb lists one record per CDR3 protein. The data contain around 450,000 distinct CDR3 sequences, 25% to 40% of them seen just once; the ten biggest clones take up approximately 15%. Sequenced sample: PBMCs. The receptors shown here come from a human donor in good health (CMV status not recorded). Some clones in this sample may be carry-over from other donors' samples. Both conserved end residues are part of each CDR3. Fields, in order: D gene, clone size, J gene, V gene, CDR3 protein, CDR3 DNA. A D gene is named only where the DNA matches it firmly. The size entry is marked missing in some rows and otherwise reads once, few, many or a size class.

>-|-|TRBJ2-2|TRBV27
CASSSRNTGELFF
TGTGCCAGCAGTTCCCGGAACACCGGGGAGCTGTTTTTT
>TRBD2|many|TRBJ2-5|TRBV7-2
CASSLRASGGSRETQYF
TGTGCCAGCAGCTTACGAGCTAGCGGGGGGAGCAGGGAGACCCAGTACTTC
>-|-|TRBJ1-2|TRBV5-6
CASSLEGGRGYTF
TGTGCCAGCAGCTTGGAGGGGGGCCGCGGCTACACCTTC
>TRBD1|few|TRBJ1-3|TRBV7-3
CASSFIDREHSGNTIYF
TGTGCCAGCAGCTTTATCGACAGGGAGCACTCTGGAAACACCATATATTTT
>TRBD2|-|TRBJ2-7|TRBV20-1
CSATGLAGGDHEQYF
TGCAGTGCTACGGGACTAGCGGGGGGTGACCACGAGCAGTACTTC
>TRBD2|-|TRBJ2-3|TRBV5-4
CASSLGLAGPKRTDTQYF
TGTGCCAGCAGCCTGGGACTAGCGGGCCCCAAGCGCACAGATACGCAGTATTTT
>-|-|TRBJ1-2|TRBV7-2
CASSPTPGREYGYTF
TGTGCCAGCAGCCCAACACCGGGACGAGAGTATGGCTACACCTTC
>-|-|TRBJ1-3|TRBV28
CATHGGISSGNTIYF
TGTGCCACACACGGGGGGATCAGCTCTGGAAACACCATATATTTT
>-|-|TRBJ2-1|TRBV4-1
CASSQGSGEYNEQFF
TGCGCCAGCAGCCAAGGCTCAGGGGAGTACAATGAGCAGTTCTTC
>-|few|TRBJ1-5|TRBV7-2
CASSVTRGGSNQPQHF
TGTGCCAGCAGCGTAACCAGGGGTGGGAGCAATCAGCCCCAGCATTTT
>TRBD1|-|TRBJ2-2|TRBV19
CASSLQGYGELFF
TGTGCCAGTAGTCTACAGGGGTACGGGGAGCTGTTTTTT
>-|few|TRBJ2-5|TRBV6-1
CASSQANGMETQYF
TGTGCCAGCAGTCAGGCTAACGGGATGGAGACCCAGTACTTC
>TRBD1|many|TRBJ2-7|TRBV7-2
CASSTRQGAFTYEQYF
TGTGCCAGCAGCACAAGACAGGGGGCTTTTACCTACGAGCAGTACTTC
>-|-|TRBJ2-6|TRBV2
CASSRKGSGANVLTF
TGTGCCAGCAGTAGAAAGGGTTCTGGGGCCAACGTCCTGACTTTC
>-|few|TRBJ2-7|TRBV28
CASSQPGPLNYEQYF
TGTGCCAGCAGTCAACCGGGACCTTTAAACTACGAGCAGTACTTC
>-|few|TRBJ2-7|TRBV20-1
CSAANREPYEQYF
TGCAGTGCTGCCAACAGGGAACCCTACGAGCAGTACTTC
>TRBD2|many|TRBJ2-5|TRBV7-6
CASSFSGGAGETQYF
TGTGCCAGCAGCTTTAGCGGGGGGGCCGGTGAGACCCAGTACTTC
>-|few|TRBJ1-2|TRBV7-6
CASSLETQGSSYGYTF
TGTGCCAGCAGCTTAGAGACACAGGGATCCTCCTATGGCTACACCTTC
>-|many|TRBJ2-7|TRBV7-8
CASSKGVPFGQFMEQYF
TGTGCCAGCAGCAAAGGGGTACCGTTCGGACAGTTCATGGAGCAGTACTTC
>-|many|TRBJ1-1|TRBV7-9
CASSLDGWAEAFF
TGTGCCAGCAGCTTAGACGGGTGGGCTGAAGCTTTCTTT
>TRBD1|many|TRBJ1-5|TRBV28
CASKTGQQNQPQHF
TGTGCCAGCAAAACGGGACAGCAAAATCAGCCCCAGCATTTT
>TRBD1|-|TRBJ2-7|TRBV20-1
CSASLTGAYEQYF
TGCAGTGCTAGCCTGACAGGGGCGTACGAGCAGTACTTC
>-|-|TRBJ2-3|TRBV10-3
CAISERHRSTDTQYF
TGTGCCATCAGTGAGAGGCACCGAAGCACAGATACGCAGTATTTT
>-|-|TRBJ1-1|TRBV7-9
CASSFREATEAFF
TGTGCCAGCAGCTTCAGGGAGGCCACTGAAGCTTTCTTT
>-|few|TRBJ2-5|TRBV5-1
CASSLALGAGETQYF
TGCGCCAGCAGCTTGGCCCTAGGGGCAGGGGAGACCCAGTACTTC
>-|-|TRBJ1-5|TRBV7-9
CASSFVYRASNQLQHF
TGTGCCAGCAGCTTTGTTTACAGGGCTAGCAATCAGCTCCAGCATTTT
>TRBD1|many|TRBJ2-7|TRBV7-8
CASSYRDRPYEQYF
TGTGCCAGCAGCTACCGGGACAGACCCTACGAGCAGTACTTC
>TRBD1|many|TRBJ1-1|TRBV7-2
CASSLGVAPTGPFF
TGTGCCAGCAGCTTAGGGGTGGCTCCGACAGGGCCTTTCTTT
>-|once|TRBJ1-5|TRBV20-1
CSAGQPGMRDQPQHF
TGCAGTGCTGGGCAGCCGGGGATGAGGGATCAGCCCCAGCATTTT
>-|few|TRBJ1-6|TRBV12-3/TRBV12-4
CASSAKSGSPLHF
TGTGCCAGCAGTGCAAAATCAGGGTCACCCCTCCACTTT
>-|-|TRBJ2-6|TRBV12-3/TRBV12-4
CASSPHVGKGANVLTF
TGTGCCAGCAGTCCTCACGTGGGGAAAGGGGCCAACGTCCTGACTTTC
>-|few|TRBJ2-5|TRBV6-1
CASSSGPGQETQYF
TGTGCCAGTTCATCTGGGCCTGGGCAAGAGACCCAGTACTTC